This TCR beta chain came from a study of CD8 T cells in Susac syndrome. An input of about 0.5 to 1 ug of RNA was subjected to reverse transcription using random hexamers. Amplification of TCR beta CDR3 across 54 Vbeta and 13 Jbeta was performed with immunoSEQ multiplex PCR. TCRdb reprocessed the immunoSEQ multiplex PCR reads via MiXCR and lists one record per CDR3 protein. The data contain approximately 170,000 distinct CDR3 sequences, over 85% of them singletons. This CDR3 spans 15 amino acids. Germline V CDR1 and CDR2: MNHEY, SVGAGI. V was shortened by 4 bases and J by 4 bases, with 16 bases between the two germline ends. From blood CD8+ and CD4+ T cells, the TCR beta chain was sequenced. It was healthy donors who served as the controls, matched for age and sex. Both CD4+ and CD8+ T cells were negatively isolated, and TEMRA cells underwent FACS enrichment.

This chain joins TRBV6-5 and TRBJ1-2; TRBD1 might be the D (6 bases). Sequencing was performed on CD4+ T cells from PBMCs. The sequence derives from a human donor in good health. DNA for the CDR3: TGTGCCAGCAGTTTTACTACAGGGTCTGGCTATGGCTACACCTTC. Translating gives CASSFTTGSGYGYTF.